These 32 T cell receptor beta chains share one sample of origin, sequenced in a study of graft-versus-host responses after intestinal transplantation. Assay used: immunoSEQ multiplex PCR; TCRdb lists only in-frame clones, some missing. Of some 64,000 clones listed, approximately 90% are singletons. These TCRs are of unknown antigen specificity. Sequencing was performed on unstimulated CD8+ T cells sorted from spleen or lymph node cells, taken before transplant. The origin of the receptors is a human donor who was the organ donor for an intestinal transplant.

The chain joins TRBV28 to TRBJ1-2, with D perhaps matching TRBD1 (6 bases). Germline V CDR1 and CDR2: MDHEN, SYDVKM. The V end was cut by 5 bases, the J end by 1 base, with 20 bases between. This CDR3 has 17 residues. CDR3 bases: TGTGCCAGCAGTCCAACAGGGATCCCCCCCAATAACTATGGCTACACCTTC. This translates into CASSPTGIPPNNYGYTF.

The V gene is TRBV2, the J gene TRBJ2-5; a weak D match, TRBD2 (7 bases). CDR1 and CDR2 from the germline V gene are SNHLY and FYNNEI. The CDR3 length is 16 residues. V dropped 5 bases and J dropped 4 bases, with 20 bases sitting between them. DNA of the CDR3: TGTGCCAGCAGTTCACGAAGGTACAGGGAGGGAGAGACCCAGTACTTC. Its protein product is CASSSRRYREGETQYF.

This chain connects TRBV7-9 to TRBJ2-1; the match to TRBD1 covers 8 bases. The CDR3 extends over 17 amino acids. CDR1 and CDR2 from the germline V gene are SEHNR and FQNEAQ (reference sequence). The J segment lost 4 bases and the V segment lost 6 bases, leaving 14 bases of the junction unmatched. The CDR3 bases are TGTGCCAGCAGACTGACAGGGGCTAGTAGGGTATACAATGAGCAGTTCTTC. Translating gives CASRLTGASRVYNEQFF.

The V gene is TRBV28, the J gene TRBJ2-5; the match to TRBD1 covers 8 bases. The germline V gene encodes CDR1 MDHEN and CDR2 SYDVKM. Trimming at V came to 9 bases and at J to 0 bases, leaving 12 bases not matched to a gene. This CDR3 has 16 residues. The CDR3 protein is CASHAGGRGYQETQYF. The CDR3, as DNA: TGTGCCAGTCACGCAGGGGGCCGGGGCTACCAAGAGACCCAGTACTTC.

The CDR3 DNA reads as TGTGCCAGCAGCCAAGTCGACAGGGAATTGTACAATGAGCAGTTCTTC. This encodes CASSQVDRELYNEQFF. J is TRBJ2-1 and V is TRBV14; 7 nucleotides agree with TRBD1. The CDR3 covers 16 residues. The germline CDR1 and CDR2 sequences are SGHDN and FVKESK. V trimming: 1 base; J trimming: 4 bases; junction bases outside the gene matches: 7.

The chain is built from TRBV27 and TRBJ2-7; 8 nucleotides match TRBD1. The junction had 5 bases not matched to a gene; V was cut back by 5 bases and J by 2 bases. The length of the CDR3 is 14 residues. Germline lookup yields CDR1 MNHEY and CDR2 SMNVEV (reference sequence). For the CDR3, the DNA is TGTGCCAGCAGTCCCCAGGGACAGGCCTACGAGCAGTACTTC. This translates into CASSPQGQAYEQYF.

A single count supports this clone. The chain employs TRBV5-1 and TRBJ2-1, with 13 bases matching TRBD2. The junction had 13 bases not matched to a gene; V was cut back by 4 bases and J by 9 bases. The CDR3 contains 17 residues. CDR1 and CDR2 from the germline V gene are SGHRS and YFSETQ. CDR3 residues: CASSDKLAGGPVGEQFF. In DNA form, the CDR3 reads TGCGCCAGCAGCGATAAACTAGCGGGAGGGCCGGTGGGTGAGCAGTTCTTC.

The table lists this clone with a count of one. The CDR3 loop is CASSLSVGTGSNTGELFF. CDR3 DNA: TGTGCCAGCAGCCTTAGTGTCGGGACAGGGTCGAACACCGGGGAGCTGTTTTTT. The gene calls are TRBV11-2 and TRBJ2-2, with TRBD1 matching over 9 bases. In germline, CDR1 is SGHAT, CDR2 FQNNGV. The ends lost 5 bases at V and 0 bases at J; junction bases unmatched: 10. The CDR3 has 18 residues.

The V call is TRBV28, the J call TRBJ2-5; TRBD2 agrees at 11 bases. The CDR3 runs to 16 residues. Germline trimming cut 6 bases from V and 2 bases from J; bases unmatched to any gene: 8. Germline assignment: CDR1 MDHEN and CDR2 SYDVKM. The CDR3 region has the DNA TGTGCCAGCAGACCTGGGGGACTAGCGGAACAAGAGACCCAGTACTTC. This codes for CASRPGGLAEQETQYF.

This clone was detected only once. The chain carries TRBV28 and TRBJ1-6; D ambiguous. Germline V gene lookup returns CDR1 MDHEN and CDR2 SYDVKM. Trimming removed 6 bases from V and 5 bases from J, with 14 bases in between. The CDR3 contains 15 residues. This chain's CDR3 is CASRPLGSNNSPLHF. Written as DNA, the CDR3 is TGTGCCAGCAGGCCGTTGGGGAGCAATAATTCACCCCTCCACTTT.

In this sample, this clone turned up once. The chain recombines TRBV15 with TRBJ2-5; a weak D match, TRBD2 (5 bases). The CDR3 has 14 residues. V was pared by 3 bases and J by 0 bases, with 8 bases between. The germline V gene encodes CDR1 LNHNV and CDR2 YYDKDF (reference sequence). For the CDR3, the DNA is TGTGCCACCAGCAGGGAGGTGTACCAAGAGACCCAGTACTTC. This translates into CATSREVYQETQYF.

This sequence joins TRBV7-9 and TRBJ2-3; 9 nucleotides match TRBD2. CDR1 is SEHNR and CDR2 is FQNEAQ in the germline V gene (reference sequence). This CDR3 contains 15 residues. V gave up 8 bases and J gave up 7 bases; unmatched junction bases: 13. CDR3 nucleotide sequence: TGTGCCAGCTCTCCTTGGGTAGCGGGAGAAAATACGCAGTATTTT. It encodes CASSPWVAGENTQYF.

This sequence joins TRBV29-1 and TRBJ2-2; 10 nucleotides align to TRBD2. This CDR3 is 16 amino acids long. V lost 3 bases to trimming and J lost 7 bases; unmatched junction nucleotides: 11. Germline values: CDR1 SQVTM, CDR2 ANQGSEA. As DNA, the CDR3 is TGCAGCGTTGAGACAGGAACTAGCGGGATAGGCGGGGAGCTGTTTTTT. Translation gives CSVETGTSGIGGELFF.

The chain couples TRBV7-6 to TRBJ2-7, with TRBD2 identical over 8 bases. Germline V CDR1 and CDR2: SGHVS, FNYEAQ. The CDR3 is 15 amino acids. J gave up 4 bases and V 1 base, and 6 bases lay outside the gene matches. DNA of the CDR3: TGTGCCAGCAGCTTAGGTGGGCGGGAGGATTACGAGCAGTACTTC. Translating it yields CASSLGGREDYEQYF. The full variable domain, in which reference TRBV7-6 and TRBJ2-7 provide the parts outside the CDR3, is GAGVSQSPRYKVTKRGQDVALRCDPISGHVSLYWYRQALGQGPEFLTYFNYEAQQDKSGLPNDRFSAERPEGSISTLTIQRTEQRDSAMYRCASSLGGREDYEQYFGPGTRLTVT.

The V call is TRBV28, the J call TRBJ2-3; 12 bases match TRBD2. Unmatched junction bases numbered 15, after V lost 6 bases and J lost 5 bases. This CDR3 is 18 amino acids long. CDR1 is MDHEN and CDR2 is SYDVKM in the germline V gene. CDR3 loop: CASSLFPSGRAFGDTQYF. The CDR3 DNA is TGTGCCAGCAGCCTCTTCCCTAGCGGGAGGGCTTTTGGAGATACGCAGTATTTT. Looking up the rest from reference TRBV28 and TRBJ2-3 gives the full variable domain: DVKVTQSSRYLVKRTGEKVFLECVQDMDHENMFWYRQDPGLGLRLIYFSYDVKMKEKGDIPEGYSVSREKKERFSLILESASTNQTSMYLCASSLFPSGRAFGDTQYFGPGTRLTVL.

The gene calls are TRBV28 and TRBJ2-3, with D possibly being TRBD2 (5 bases). The CDR3 sequence is 15 residues long. Germline lookup yields CDR1 MDHEN and CDR2 SYDVKM. Deletions cut 5 bases from V and 1 base from J, with 13 bases between. The chain's CDR3 is CASSLGGSGTDTQYF. The CDR3 DNA sequence: TGTGCCAGCAGTCTCGGAGGATCGGGCACAGATACGCAGTATTTT.

The chain links TRBV10-3 to TRBJ2-3; 9 bases fit TRBD2. CDR1 and CDR2 from the germline V gene are ENHRY and SYGVKD. This CDR3 has 15 amino acids. Trimming took 6 bases from V and 6 from J; bases not matched to a gene: 10. The CDR3 bases are TGTGCCATCAGGGGGACTAGCTGGTCGGTGGATACGCAGTATTTT. Translated: CAIRGTSWSVDTQYF.

The chain is built from TRBV6-6 and TRBJ1-2; unclear D gene. Germline-derived CDR1 and CDR2 are MNHNY and SVGAGI (reference sequence). Trimming cost V 0 bases and J 0 bases, with 8 bases left between them. The CDR3 totals 15 residues. The CDR3 sequence: CASSYSNPANYGYTF. In DNA form, the CDR3 reads TGTGCCAGCAGTTACTCGAACCCGGCTAACTATGGCTACACCTTC.

This clone was seen once. The gene calls are TRBV19 and TRBJ2-1, with 7 positions matching TRBD2. CDR1 is LNHDA and CDR2 is SQIVND in the germline V gene (reference sequence). This CDR3 comprises 15 residues. J was trimmed by 4 bases and V by 1 base; bases with no gene match: 4. The CDR3 reads CASSIALAEYNEQFF. The CDR3 nucleotides read TGTGCCAGTAGTATAGCTCTAGCGGAGTACAATGAGCAGTTCTTC.

This chain connects TRBV27 to TRBJ2-7; 7 nucleotides agree with TRBD2. J gave up 3 bases and V 4 bases, and 9 bases lay outside the gene matches. The V gene's germline CDR1 is MNHEY and CDR2 SMNVEV (reference sequence). The CDR3 consists of 15 residues. The CDR3 DNA is TGTGCCAGCAGTTCGTCCGGGACTACCTACTACGAGCAGTACTTC. This sequence encodes CASSSSGTTYYEQYF.

The chain has TRBV27 and TRBJ1-2; TRBD1 agrees at 7 bases. The V and J ends lost 0 bases and 2 bases, in that order; junction bases with no gene match: 0. Per germline, CDR1 MNHEY and CDR2 SMNVEV (reference sequence). There are 14 residues in the CDR3. The CDR3 is CASSLSTGNYGYTF. Written as DNA, the CDR3 is TGTGCCAGCAGTTTATCGACAGGGAACTATGGCTACACCTTC.

The J gene is TRBJ2-7, the V gene TRBV4-3; TRBD2 agrees at 13 bases. The CDR3 runs 19 residues. The J segment lost 2 bases and the V segment lost 0 bases, leaving 10 bases of the junction unmatched. Germline lookup yields CDR1 LGHNA and CDR2 YSLEER. In DNA, the CDR3 is TGCGCCAGCAGCCAAGATCCGACTAGCGGGAGGCTCCAAACCTACGAGCAGTACTTC. This codes for CASSQDPTSGRLQTYEQYF.

The rearrangement joins TRBV27 to TRBJ2-5, with 12 positions matching TRBD1. CDR1 is MNHEY and CDR2 is SMNVEV in the germline V gene (reference sequence). This CDR3 spans 18 amino acids. Unmatched junction bases numbered 14, after V lost 6 bases and J lost 3 bases. The CDR3 spells CASSPAGGDRGPEETQYF. CDR3 in DNA: TGTGCCAGCAGCCCTGCCGGAGGGGACAGGGGGCCTGAAGAGACCCAGTACTTC.

Regarding this clone: Other DNA sequences in the sample encode the same CDR3. This chain's CDR3 is CASSPTGLGNTIYF. CDR3 nucleotides: TGTGCCAGCAGCCCCACGGGACTCGGAAACACCATATATTTT. The rearrangement uses TRBV5-6 and TRBJ1-3; a possible D gene is TRBD1 (5 bases). Trimming stripped 4 bases from V and 4 bases from J, with 12 bases between. The CDR3 is 14 residues long. CDR1 SGHDT and CDR2 YYEEEE come from the germline V gene. Full variable domain (outside the CDR3, taken from reference TRBV5-6 and TRBJ1-3): DAGVTQSPTHLIKTRGQQVTLRCSPKSGHDTVSWYQQALGQGPQFIFQYYEEEERQRGNFPDRFSGHQFPNYSSELNVNALLLGDSALYLCASSPTGLGNTIYFGEGSWLTVV.

J is TRBJ2-7 and V is TRBV30, with 7 bases aligning to TRBD2. Germline loops: CDR1 GTSNPN, CDR2 SVGIG (reference sequence). The J segment lost 0 bases and the V segment lost 2 bases, leaving 7 bases of the junction unmatched. The CDR3 runs 15 residues. This chain's CDR3 is CAWSSREGLSYEQYF. The CDR3 nucleotides are TGTGCCTGGAGTTCCAGGGAGGGACTCTCCTACGAGCAGTACTTC.

This clone has a single count. The chain employs TRBV19 and TRBJ2-7, with 8 nucleotides matching TRBD1. V lost 5 bases to trimming and J lost 4 bases; unmatched junction nucleotides: 7. The V gene's germline CDR1 is LNHDA and CDR2 SQIVND (reference sequence). This CDR3 region has 14 residues. The DNA of the CDR3 is TGTGCCAGTAGTTTCGGGACAGGTGCTTACGAGCAGTACTTC. It yields the protein CASSFGTGAYEQYF.

This chain connects TRBV6-4 to TRBJ2-5; TRBD2 aligns across 14 bases. This CDR3 has 15 residues. After removal of 6 bases from V and 5 bases from J, the junction contained 5 bases not matched to a gene. CDR1 and CDR2 from the germline V gene are MRHNA and SNTAGT. DNA for the CDR3: TGTGCCAGCAGCGGGACTAGCGGGGGTATCGAGACCCAGTACTTC. This gives the protein CASSGTSGGIETQYF.

In DNA, the CDR3 is TGTGCCAGCAGCTGGGCCGGTGGCTACGAGCAGTACTTC. It specifies CASSWAGGYEQYF. J is TRBJ2-7 and V is TRBV7-6; D not resolved. The germline V gene encodes CDR1 SGHVS and CDR2 FNYEAQ. The CDR3 totals 13 residues. V was cut by 4 bases and J by 3 bases, with 10 bases left in between.

V is TRBV5-6 and J is TRBJ2-3, with 13 bases aligning to TRBD2. The junction had 3 bases not matched to a gene; V was cut back by 2 bases and J by 0 bases. This CDR3 has 17 residues. From germline, CDR1 is SGHDT and CDR2 YYEEEE. The CDR3 region has the DNA TGTGCCAGCAGCTTTGGGACTAGCGGGGCTAGCACAGATACGCAGTATTTT. Translation: CASSFGTSGASTDTQYF.

V usage is TRBV2 and J usage is TRBJ2-3, with D perhaps matching TRBD1 (5 bases). The CDR3 length is 17 residues. Germline V gives CDR1 SNHLY, CDR2 FYNNEI. Trimming took off 6 bases at V and 2 bases at J, with 21 bases between the two ends. CDR3 DNA sequence: TGTGCCAGCAGACCTGCCGGCAGGGTTAAACACACAGATACGCAGTATTTT. Translation gives CASRPAGRVKHTDTQYF.

This clone was found a few times. V gene TRBV2 combines with J gene TRBJ2-7; 7 nucleotides align to TRBD1. V trimming: 2 bases; J trimming: 1 base; junction bases outside the gene matches: 5. This CDR3 has 15 amino acids. Germline V gene data show CDR1 as SNHLY and CDR2 as FYNNEI. The DNA for the CDR3 is TGTGCCAGCAGTGAACCGGACAGGCAATCCTACGAGCAGTACTTC. Protein: CASSEPDRQSYEQYF.

The rearrangement uses TRBV7-8 and TRBJ1-5; D call uncertain. The germline V gene has CDR1 SGHVS and CDR2 FQNEAQ. The CDR3 contains 15 residues. Trimming pared 1 base from V and 4 bases from J, leaving 11 bases between. CDR3 in amino acids: CASSLDGYPNQPQHF. DNA for the CDR3: TGTGCCAGCAGCTTAGACGGTTACCCTAATCAGCCCCAGCATTTT.